These 25 T cell receptor beta chains were all obtained from the same sample, sequenced in a study of T cell repertoires in cytomegalovirus infection. TCRdb called the reads again in MiXCR, with one record for every CDR3 protein. The data hold hundreds of thousands of distinct CDR3 sequences, with about 44% observed a single time. Antigens for these TCRs are unknown. Material: cultured PBMCs, obtained from culture after CMV antigen stimulation. The source of these receptors is a human donor in good health (CMV status not recorded). Some clones in this sample may be carry-over from other donors' samples.

This clonotype was recorded a few times. This chain links TRBV12-3 or TRBV12-4 with TRBJ2-3, with 8 bases fitting TRBD1. Trimming at V came to 3 bases and at J to 2 bases, leaving 4 bases not matched to a gene. The length of the CDR3 is 15 residues. The CDR3 DNA is TGTGCCAGCAGTTTTGGACAGGGAGTCACAGATACGCAGTATTTT. Translated, it gives CASSFGQGVTDTQYF.

The chain uses TRBV18 and TRBJ2-7; 7 bases align to TRBD1. The trim removed 2 bases at V and 3 bases at J, leaving 4 bases unmatched. CDR1 KGHSH and CDR2 LQKENI come from the germline V gene. The CDR3 loop spans 14 amino acids. The CDR3 bases are TGTGCCAGCTCACCAACGGGACAGTTCTACGAGCAGTACTTC. It yields the protein CASSPTGQFYEQYF.

The chain combines TRBV3-1 with TRBJ1-1; tentative D call: TRBD1 (5 bases). The V and J ends lost 0 bases and 5 bases respectively, with 10 bases between them. CDR1 LGHDT and CDR2 YNNKEL come from the germline V gene (reference sequence). There are 14 residues in the CDR3. The CDR3 nucleotides are TGTGCCAGCAGCCAAGAAGGGGCGGGGACTGAAGCTTTCTTT. Translation gives CASSQEGAGTEAFF.

The chain recombines TRBV2 with TRBJ2-7; no reliable D call. CDR1 is SNHLY and CDR2 is FYNNEI in the germline V gene. The length of the CDR3 is 15 residues. V lost 1 base to trimming and J lost 2 bases, with 12 bases between them. The CDR3 is CASSEGATPAYEQYF. CDR3 DNA: TGTGCCAGCAGTGAAGGAGCGACACCAGCCTACGAGCAGTACTTC. Filled out from reference TRBV2 and TRBJ2-7, the complete variable domain reads EPEVTQTPSHQVTQMGQEVILRCVPISNHLYFYWYRQILGQKVEFLVSFYNNEISEKSEIFDDQFSVERPDGSNFTLKIRSTKLEDSAMYFCASSEGATPAYEQYFGPGTRLTVT.

This clonotype was picked up a small number of times. This chain joins TRBV2 and TRBJ2-7, with D tentatively TRBD1 (6 bases). CDR1 SNHLY and CDR2 FYNNEI come from the germline V gene. Trimming removed 7 bases from V and 6 bases from J, with 16 bases in between. The CDR3 totals 13 residues. CDR3 bases: TGTGCCAGCAACCGACAGGCGGACAGCGAGCAGTACTTC. Translating gives CASNRQADSEQYF. Filled out from reference TRBV2 and TRBJ2-7, the complete variable domain reads EPEVTQTPSHQVTQMGQEVILRCVPISNHLYFYWYRQILGQKVEFLVSFYNNEISEKSEIFDDQFSVERPDGSNFTLKIRSTKLEDSAMYFCASNRQADSEQYFGPGTRLTVT.

The chain uses TRBV2 and TRBJ2-7; possibly TRBD1 for D (5 bases). The CDR3 has 13 amino acids. Trimming pared 5 bases from V and 6 bases from J, leaving 14 bases between. Germline CDR1 is SNHLY and CDR2 is FYNNEI. The CDR3 sequence: CASSTTQGGEQYF. CDR3 coding DNA: TGTGCCAGCAGTACAACGCAGGGTGGCGAGCAGTACTTC.

A remark on this clonotype: At one end the junction does not follow the germline gene, possibly because of a read error. This chain links TRBV4-1 with TRBJ2-2, with 9 bases matching TRBD1. The germline V gene has CDR1 MGHRA and CDR2 YSYEKL. This CDR3 spans 17 amino acids. The CDR3 region has the DNA TGTGCCAGCAGCCAAGACAGCGTTACAGGGGGCGGCGGGGAGCTGTTTTTT. Translating gives CASSQDSVTGGGGELFF.

The rearrangement joins TRBV6-5 to TRBJ2-1, with 9 bases aligning to TRBD2. Trimming removed 7 bases from V and 4 bases from J; junction bases left unmatched: 5. CDR3 length equals 14 residues. Germline V gives CDR1 MNHEY, CDR2 SVGAGI. CDR3 sequence (DNA): TGTGCCAGCATCCGGCGGGAGGGATACAATGAGCAGTTCTTC. Its protein is CASIRREGYNEQFF.

This clonotype was detected a few times. V is TRBV6-5 and J is TRBJ2-7; 8 bases map to TRBD1. This CDR3 comprises 14 residues. Germline loops: CDR1 MNHEY, CDR2 SVGAGI. The junction had 4 bases not matched to a gene; V was cut back by 0 bases and J by 6 bases. The DNA of the CDR3 is TGTGCCAGCAGTTACTCCAGGGGGCTATTCGAGCAGTACTTC. Protein sequence: CASSYSRGLFEQYF.

This clonotype appeared a few times. V usage is TRBV7-2 and J usage is TRBJ2-4; 10 nucleotides align to TRBD2. Germline CDR1 reads SGHTA; CDR2 reads FQGNSA. The junction had 11 bases not matched to a gene; V was cut back by 5 bases and J by 10 bases. This CDR3 region has 15 residues. CDR3 amino acids: CASSKRGGPTYIQYF. In DNA, the CDR3 is TGTGCCAGCAGCAAGCGGGGGGGCCCTACGTATATTCAGTACTTC. The full variable domain, completed using reference TRBV7-2 and TRBJ2-4, is GAGVSQSPSNKVTEKGKDVELRCDPISGHTALYWYRQSLGQGLEFLIYFQGNSAPDKSGLPSDRFSAERTGGSVSTLTIQRTQQEDSAVYLCASSKRGGPTYIQYFGAGTRLSVL.

This clonotype appeared a few times. The gene calls are TRBV7-9 and TRBJ2-1; D gene unclear. The length of the CDR3 is 13 residues. The germline V and J ends were trimmed by 1 base and 9 bases, with 10 bases remaining between them. Germline CDR1 reads SEHNR; CDR2 reads FQNEAQ (reference sequence). For the CDR3, the DNA is TGTGCCAGCAGCTTAGTCGGCCTCTTTGAGCAGTTCTTC. Translated, it gives CASSLVGLFEQFF.

The rearrangement uses TRBV29-1 and TRBJ2-5, with 8 nucleotides matching TRBD2. V lost 8 bases, J lost 5 bases, and 7 bases stayed unmatched. This CDR3 comprises 12 residues. CDR1 and CDR2 from the germline V gene are SQVTM and ANQGSEA. CDR3 sequence (DNA): TGCAGCCTTAGCGGGATTGGGGAGACCCAGTACTTC. Translation: CSLSGIGETQYF.

The V and J genes are TRBV6-1 and TRBJ1-4; D is undetermined. Trimming shortened V by 3 bases and J by 0 bases, and 11 bases separated the two germline ends. Germline V CDR1 and CDR2: MNHNS, SASEGT. The CDR3 covers 16 residues. CDR3 nucleotide sequence: TGTGCCAGCAGTGACGCGGCCTCTGCAACTAATGAAAAACTGTTTTTT. Its translation: CASSDAASATNEKLFF.

The chain carries TRBV6-5 and TRBJ2-5, with a possible D match to TRBD1 (6 bases). CDR3 length: 17 amino acids. Trimming removed 1 base at V and 5 bases at J, with 20 bases between. Germline CDR1 reads MNHEY; CDR2 reads SVGAGI. The CDR3 nucleotides are TGTGCCAGCAGTTACTACCCCTCGCACAGGGAATGGGAGACCCAGTACTTC. Protein: CASSYYPSHREWETQYF.

This clonotype was picked up a small number of times. The rearrangement links TRBV7-2 to TRBJ2-3; a weak D match, TRBD2 (6 bases). Per germline, CDR1 SGHTA and CDR2 FQGNSA. V lost 9 bases, J lost 0 bases, and 16 bases lay in between. The CDR3 consists of 15 residues. The CDR3 here is CASPQDSGSTDTQYF. CDR3 nucleotides: TGTGCCAGTCCCCAAGACAGCGGGAGCACAGATACGCAGTATTTT.

CDR3 nucleotide sequence: TGTGCCAGCAGCTCACCGACTACCCCCTACGAGCAGTACTTC. Translating gives CASSSPTTPYEQYF. The V gene is TRBV11-2, the J gene TRBJ2-7; D perhaps matches TRBD2 (5 bases). Trimming left V 4 bases short and J 2 bases short, with 12 bases between. CDR3 length equals 14 residues. The germline CDR1 and CDR2 sequences are SGHAT and FQNNGV.

The rearrangement joins TRBV10-1 to TRBJ2-3, with D tentatively TRBD2 (6 bases). The germline V gene encodes CDR1 WNHNN and CDR2 SYGVQD (reference sequence). Trimming left V 8 bases short and J 2 bases short, with 11 bases between. This CDR3 comprises 13 residues. This CDR3 is CASAGGYTDTQYF. The CDR3 region has the DNA TGCGCCAGCGCCGGGGGTTACACAGATACGCAGTATTTT.

Only a few counts were recorded for this clonotype. The chain recombines TRBV7-2 with TRBJ1-2, with 7 bases aligning to TRBD1. CDR3 length: 13 residues. Germline CDR1 SGHTA, CDR2 FQGNSA. The J segment lost 7 bases and the V segment lost 0 bases, leaving 2 bases of the junction unmatched. The CDR3 DNA follows: TGTGCCAGCAGCTTAGCGGCAGGGGGTGGCTACACCTTC. It codes for CASSLAAGGGYTF.

The chain has TRBV12-3 or TRBV12-4 and TRBJ2-3; D may be TRBD2 (7 bases). The CDR3 runs 14 residues. Trimming removed 4 bases at V and 4 bases at J, with 12 bases between. As DNA, the CDR3 is TGTGCCAGCAGTTCACTGGGGGGGCCAGATACGCAGTATTTT. It encodes CASSSLGGPDTQYF.

The chain uses TRBV7-2 and TRBJ1-6; a weak D match, TRBD1 (6 bases). Germline assignment: CDR1 SGHTA and CDR2 FQGNSA. Between the trimmed V and J ends, which lost 3 bases and 10 bases, there was a span of 13 bases. There are 14 residues in the CDR3. The CDR3 reads CASSFQGSGSPLHF. In DNA form, the CDR3 reads TGTGCCAGCAGCTTTCAGGGGAGCGGATCACCCCTCCACTTT.

The J gene is TRBJ2-1, the V gene TRBV5-4; 14 nucleotides align to TRBD2. Per the germline V gene, CDR1 is SGHNT and CDR2 is YYREEE (reference sequence). Trimming removed 4 bases from V and 4 bases from J; junction bases left unmatched: 7. This CDR3 is 17 amino acids long. CDR3 sequence (DNA): TGTGCCAGCAGCGCGCGGACTAGCGGGAGGCATTACAATGAGCAGTTCTTC. Its protein is CASSARTSGRHYNEQFF.

The chain is built from TRBV6-5 and TRBJ1-1, with D maybe TRBD1 (6 bases). Germline CDR1 MNHEY, CDR2 SVGAGI. V dropped 11 bases and J dropped 3 bases, with 19 bases sitting between them. CDR3 size: 14 residues. In DNA, the CDR3 is TGTGCCCTTCCCTTGAGGGGGTGGTACACTGAAGCTTTCTTT. It is translated as CALPLRGWYTEAFF.

This chain links TRBV12-3 or TRBV12-4 with TRBJ1-2; 11 nucleotides agree with TRBD1. The length of the CDR3 is 17 residues. V lost 6 bases and J lost 7; bases outside the gene matches: 16. CDR3 amino acids: CASSPRTGGVPLGGYTF. As DNA, the CDR3 is TGTGCCAGCAGCCCCCGGACAGGGGGCGTCCCATTGGGTGGCTACACCTTC.

The rearrangement links TRBV6-1 to TRBJ2-7; D might be TRBD1 or TRBD2, each matching 5 bases. Per the germline V gene, CDR1 is MNHNS and CDR2 is SASEGT. CDR3 length: 14 residues. V shed 2 bases and J shed 13 bases, with 21 bases lying between them. The CDR3 bases are TGTGCCAGCAGTGAAAAGGGACGACAAAGAGACCTCTACGTC. Translating gives CASSEKGRQRDLYV.

The gene calls are TRBV12-3 or TRBV12-4 and TRBJ2-1; no firm D call. The V end was cut by 5 bases, the J end by 5 bases, with 16 bases between. The CDR3 has 15 amino acids. In nucleotides, the CDR3 is TGTGCCAGCAGTCCCGGGCCCCCACCCCACAATGAGCAGTTCTTC. As protein: CASSPGPPPHNEQFF.